The 28 T cell receptor beta chains given below trace back to one sample, sequenced in a study of spatial heterogeneity in lung cancer. The time point denotes: sample taken at primary tumor resection. TCRdb redid the calling of the 5' RACE reads with MiXCR, one entry per CDR3 protein. This sample has some 22,000 distinct CDR3 sequences; less than 6% occur once, and the top ten carry around a third. The sample consisted of PBMCs, taken at surgery. These receptors were collected from a male donor with early-stage non-small cell lung cancer.

By sample share, this clonotype is medium-sized. The V gene is TRBV6-5, the J gene TRBJ2-7; tentative D call: TRBD1 (6 bases). The CDR3 totals 15 residues. Trimming shortened V by 2 bases and J by 3 bases, and 14 bases separated the two germline ends. Germline V gene lookup returns CDR1 MNHEY and CDR2 SVGAGI. The CDR3 DNA reads as TGTGCCAGCAGTTACAGAAGGACAGCTGACTACGAGCAGTACTTC. Translated: CASSYRRTADYEQYF.

This clonotype was picked up many times. The chain uses TRBV5-1 and TRBJ2-7, with D perhaps matching TRBD2 (5 bases). CDR3 length: 14 amino acids. Trimming stripped 4 bases from V and 4 bases from J, with 15 bases between. Germline V CDR1 and CDR2: SGHRS, YFSETQ. The CDR3 DNA sequence: TGCGCCAGCAGCGGAGGTCTCGATGTATACGAGCAGTACTTC. This sequence encodes CASSGGLDVYEQYF.

Ten or more counts support this clonotype. The chain links TRBV27 to TRBJ1-4; D gene ambiguous. Germline V lookup: CDR1 MNHEY, CDR2 SMNVEV (reference sequence). The CDR3 spans 12 residues. The V gene lost 4 bases and the J gene lost 5 bases, with 5 bases spanning the gap. CDR3 loop: CASSSWNEKLFF. CDR3 in DNA: TGTGCCAGCAGTTCTTGGAATGAAAAACTGTTTTTT.

Many counts were recorded for this clonotype. This rearrangement joins TRBV6-2 or TRBV6-3 to TRBJ2-3, with 8 bases fitting TRBD2. In germline, CDR1 is MNHEY, CDR2 SVGEGT. Trimming cost V 0 bases and J 10 bases; bases outside gene matches: 6. The CDR3 length is 14 residues. The CDR3 bases are TGTGCCAGCAGTTACTCTCTAGCGGGTACGGCGCAGTATTTT. This encodes CASSYSLAGTAQYF.

The gene calls are TRBV7-9 and TRBJ2-3, with 11 bases matching TRBD2. The CDR3 extends over 17 amino acids. Germline V gene sequence: CDR1 SEHNR, CDR2 FQNEAQ (reference sequence). With V trimmed by 1 base and J by 6 bases, 9 bases remained unmatched. The CDR3 DNA reads TGTGCCAGCAGCTTAGACGGGACTAGCGGTTCTTGGGATACGCAGTATTTT. Amino acids: CASSLDGTSGSWDTQYF.

The table lists this clonotype with many counts. The chain carries TRBV7-2 and TRBJ2-6; D call uncertain. Germline V gene sequence: CDR1 SGHTA, CDR2 FQGNSA. CDR3 length: 15 amino acids. Trimming pared 5 bases from V and 0 bases from J, leaving 8 bases between. DNA for the CDR3: TGTGCCAGCAGCAAAGGGCTCTCTGGGGCCAACGTCCTGACTTTC. Protein sequence: CASSKGLSGANVLTF.

This clonotype appeared many times. V is TRBV29-1 and J is TRBJ1-2; 12 bases match TRBD1. In germline, CDR1 is SQVTM, CDR2 ANQGSEA. This CDR3 comprises 17 residues. Losses at the gene ends were 6 bases for V and 1 base for J; bases not matched to a gene: 12. The CDR3 is CSVDAGTGGSDNYGYTF. CDR3 coding DNA: TGCAGCGTGGATGCCGGGACAGGGGGCTCGGATAACTATGGCTACACCTTC.

This clonotype was seen many times. V is TRBV19 and J is TRBJ2-1, with D hard to call. The CDR3 length is 12 residues. The germline CDR1 and CDR2 sequences are LNHDA and SQIVND (reference sequence). Trimming removed 7 bases at V and 8 bases at J, with 12 bases between. CDR3 DNA: TGTGCCAGTACCAACCGTAGAGATGAGCAGTTCTTC. Protein: CASTNRRDEQFF.

This clonotype occurred many times. J is TRBJ2-7 and V is TRBV20-1; 10 positions agree with TRBD2. J gave up 0 bases and V 3 bases, and 5 bases lay outside the gene matches. The CDR3 extends over 15 amino acids. Germline-derived CDR1 and CDR2 are DFQATT and SNEGSKA (reference sequence). The CDR3 here is CSASATSGASYEQYF. The CDR3 DNA is TGCAGTGCTAGTGCAACTAGCGGGGCCTCCTACGAGCAGTACTTC.

This clonotype was recorded a few times. V gene TRBV20-1 combines with J gene TRBJ1-4; possibly TRBD1 for D (5 bases). V lost 0 bases and J lost 4, with 15 bases in between. The CDR3 spans 16 residues. Germline values: CDR1 DFQATT, CDR2 SNEGSKA (reference sequence). CDR3 bases: TGCAGTGCTAGAGATCGGAGGGGACTACTTAATGAAAAACTGTTTTTT. Translated: CSARDRRGLLNEKLFF.

This clonotype was observed at least ten times. This sequence joins TRBV7-3 and TRBJ2-2; possible D gene TRBD1, 5 bases. The CDR3 contains 13 residues. Trimming pared 6 bases from V and 7 bases from J, leaving 12 bases between. CDR1 is SGHTA, CDR2 FQGTGA, per germline. The CDR3 loop reads CASSTQGSGELFF. CDR3 sequence (DNA): TGTGCCAGCAGTACTCAGGGAAGCGGGGAGCTGTTTTTT.

V is TRBV6-2 or TRBV6-3 and J is TRBJ2-7, with 7 nucleotides matching TRBD2. The CDR3 is 14 amino acids. The germline gives CDR1 MNHEY, CDR2 SVGEGT. V was pared by 7 bases and J by 5 bases, with 11 bases of the junction left unmatched. The CDR3 is CASTHGGKSNEQYF. The CDR3 coding sequence is TGTGCCAGCACCCACGGGGGGAAAAGCAACGAGCAGTACTTC.

This clonotype was counted ten times or more. The chain couples TRBV20-1 to TRBJ2-7, with 8 nucleotides matching TRBD2. Germline V lookup: CDR1 DFQATT, CDR2 SNEGSKA (reference sequence). The V segment lost 1 base and the J segment 0 bases; nucleotides outside the gene matches: 5. This CDR3 is built from 15 residues. The CDR3, as DNA: TGCAGTGCTAGAGGGGCTAGCGGGTACTCCTACGAGCAGTACTTC. Amino acids: CSARGASGYSYEQYF.

The CDR3 loop is CASSFDSVYNEQFF. The DNA for the CDR3 is TGCGCCAGCAGCTTTGACAGTGTTTACAATGAGCAGTTCTTC. This chain uses TRBV5-1 with TRBJ2-1; maybe TRBD1 (5 bases). CDR1 SGHRS and CDR2 YFSETQ come from the germline V gene. The V end was cut by 2 bases, the J end by 4 bases, with 10 bases between. This CDR3 is 14 amino acids long.

This clonotype was seen at least ten times. The chain joins TRBV7-6 to TRBJ2-5, with D perhaps matching TRBD2 (6 bases). The ends were cut back, 6 bases at V and 4 bases at J, with 15 bases in the middle. Germline loops: CDR1 SGHVS, CDR2 FNYEAQ. The CDR3 covers 14 residues. The CDR3 is CASSFGVGGETQYF. DNA of the CDR3: TGTGCCAGCAGTTTCGGAGTGGGAGGAGAGACCCAGTACTTC.

The rearrangement joins TRBV7-9 to TRBJ2-1; no definite D call. The germline CDR1 and CDR2 sequences are SEHNR and FQNEAQ (reference sequence). With 1 base removed from V and 8 bases from J, the gap between germline ends came to 18 bases. This CDR3 contains 16 residues. The CDR3 region is CASSLVVVSVEDEQFF. The CDR3 coding sequence is TGTGCCAGCAGCTTAGTAGTAGTTTCGGTTGAAGATGAGCAGTTCTTC.

In this sample, this clonotype turned up many times. The chain is built from TRBV6-1 and TRBJ2-3; 13 positions agree with TRBD2. V lost 7 bases and J lost 4; bases outside the gene matches: 8. CDR3 length: 16 amino acids. From germline, CDR1 is MNHNS and CDR2 SASEGT. Here the CDR3 DNA reads TGTGCCAGCAATGGACTAGCGGGGGTTAGATCAGATACGCAGTATTTT. Protein product: CASNGLAGVRSDTQYF.

This clonotype was seen repeatedly, ten times or more. The rearrangement joins TRBV28 to TRBJ1-6, with unresolved D. Germline CDR1 is MDHEN and CDR2 is SYDVKM. V was trimmed by 2 bases and J by 4 bases, leaving 3 bases between them. The CDR3 covers 13 residues. For the CDR3, the DNA is TGTGCCAGCAGTTTAGTTTATAATTCACCCCTCCACTTT. Its translation is CASSLVYNSPLHF.

This clonotype was recorded at least ten times. The chain joins TRBV6-5 to TRBJ1-1; D might be TRBD1 (5 bases). Germline CDR1 is MNHEY and CDR2 is SVGAGI. Trimming took off 0 bases at V and 5 bases at J, with 13 bases between the two ends. The CDR3 runs 15 residues. In DNA, the CDR3 is TGTGCCAGCAGTTACTCCGTAATGGGGGAGACTGAAGCTTTCTTT. This encodes CASSYSVMGETEAFF.

This clonotype was picked up many times. This chain joins TRBV7-9 and TRBJ1-5; TRBD1 aligns across 12 bases. The ends lost 4 bases at V and 3 bases at J; junction bases unmatched: 1. CDR1 SEHNR and CDR2 FQNEAQ come from the germline V gene (reference sequence). CDR3 size: 15 residues. This chain's CDR3 is CASSSGQGANQPQHF. Here the CDR3 DNA reads TGTGCCAGCAGCTCGGGACAGGGGGCCAATCAGCCCCAGCATTTT.

Only a few counts were recorded for this clonotype. DNA of the CDR3: TGTGCCAGCAGTTTGACAGCTGGGGGGACTGAAGCTTTCTTT. The encoded protein is CASSLTAGGTEAFF. The V and J genes are TRBV6-1 and TRBJ1-1; TRBD1 is a possible D gene (5 bases). In germline, CDR1 is MNHNS, CDR2 SASEGT. This CDR3 has 14 residues. The ends were cut back, 5 bases at V and 5 bases at J, with 15 bases in the middle.

There are many counts of this clonotype. The DNA of the CDR3 is TGTGCCAGCAGCTTAGGTCCTCCGGGTCCTAAAGAGACCCAGTACTTC. Amino acids: CASSLGPPGPKETQYF. The chain uses TRBV11-2 and TRBJ2-5, with D unresolved. The V end lost 1 base, the J end lost 3 bases, and 15 bases lay between the germline ends. The germline V gene has CDR1 SGHAT and CDR2 FQNNGV. This CDR3 spans 16 amino acids. Supplemented by reference TRBV11-2 and TRBJ2-5, the full variable domain reads EAGVAQSPRYKIIEKRQSVAFWCNPISGHATLYWYQQILGQGPKLLIQFQNNGVVDDSQLPKDRFSAERLKGVDSTLKIQPAKLEDSAVYLCASSLGPPGPKETQYFGPGTRLLVL.

V is TRBV7-6 and J is TRBJ1-4; weak D call: TRBD1 (5 bases). Trimming removed 5 bases at V and 10 bases at J, with 14 bases between. CDR3 length: 13 residues. Germline CDR1 and CDR2: SGHVS and FNYEAQ. CDR3: CASSQGRVRKLFF. CDR3 in DNA: TGTGCCAGCAGCCAGGGTAGGGTTCGAAAACTGTTTTTT.

By sample fraction, this clonotype is medium-sized (0.01 to 0.1%). This sequence joins TRBV19 and TRBJ2-7; 10 nucleotides line up with TRBD1. The germline gives CDR1 LNHDA, CDR2 SQIVND (reference sequence). This CDR3 is built from 15 residues. V was clipped by 8 bases and J by 3 bases; unmatched bases: 10. CDR3 DNA sequence: TGTGCCAGTTCCCAAGGACAGGGGGTGCTCTACGAGCAGTACTTC. Translating gives CASSQGQGVLYEQYF. The full variable domain, completed using reference TRBV19 and TRBJ2-7, is DGGITQSPKYLFRKEGQNVTLSCEQNLNHDAMYWYRQDPGQGLRLIYYSQIVNDFQKGDIAEGYSVSREKKESFPLTVTSAQKNPTAFYLCASSQGQGVLYEQYFGPGTRLTVT.

The V and J genes are TRBV25-1 and TRBJ2-7; TRBD2 matches 14 bases. Germline-derived CDR1 and CDR2 are MGHDK and SYGVNS. This CDR3 is 16 amino acids long. V was pared by 5 bases and J by 2 bases, with 5 bases of the junction left unmatched. The CDR3 bases are TGTGCCAGCAGTCCCGGGACTAGCGGGAGAGCCTACGAGCAGTACTTC. Translating it yields CASSPGTSGRAYEQYF.

This chain links TRBV10-3 with TRBJ2-5; no firm D call. Trimming removed 3 bases from V and 3 bases from J, with 11 bases in between. Germline V CDR1 and CDR2: ENHRY, SYGVKD. The CDR3 loop spans 14 amino acids. CDR3 sequence: CAISEGLFEETQYF. In DNA, the CDR3 is TGTGCCATCAGTGAAGGGCTTTTCGAAGAGACCCAGTACTTC.

This clonotype came up many times. The chain joins TRBV19 to TRBJ1-2; 8 bases align to TRBD1. This CDR3 spans 13 amino acids. Germline values: CDR1 LNHDA, CDR2 SQIVND (reference sequence). J lost 6 bases, V lost 5 bases, and 5 bases had no gene match. CDR3 residues: CASSARQGHGYTF. The CDR3 bases are TGTGCCAGTAGTGCCCGACAGGGGCATGGCTACACCTTC.

This clonotype showed up many times. In DNA form, the CDR3 reads TGTGCCATCAGTGAGGTTGGGCAGGGAGGCTCCTACAATGAGCAGTTCTTC. It encodes CAISEVGQGGSYNEQFF. The V gene is TRBV10-3, the J gene TRBJ2-1; perhaps TRBD2 as D (6 bases). The CDR3 is made up of 17 amino acids. V lost 2 bases and J lost 0, with 14 bases in between. CDR1 is ENHRY and CDR2 is SYGVKD in the germline V gene.